This is a list of T cell receptor beta chains from one sample in a study of sequential checkpoint blockade in melanoma. Repertoires were generated with immunoSEQ multiplex PCR, while TCRdb's copy carries only in-frame clones and drops some. Of under 20,000 clones in the sample, approximately 82% were seen once. Sequenced here: CD8+ T cells sorted from blood (inferred from file names), sampled from a patient given nivolumab and ipilimumab in sequence. The receptors were gathered from a human donor with melanoma. Each CDR3 is given with its conserved first and last residue. A D gene is named only where the DNA matches it firmly. Part of the rows lack a size; the others show once, few, many or a class for expanded clones.

TRBV15	-	TRBJ2-7	-	TGTGCCACCCGGAGGGCAGGCCGATCGCTCAAGCAGTACTTC	CATRRAGRSLKQYF
TRBV7-2	-	TRBJ2-2	-	TGTGCCAGCAGCCCTGGACAGCTGCTGGGAAGGACCGGGGAGCTGTTTTTT	CASSPGQLLGRTGELFF
TRBV27	few	TRBJ2-7	TRBD2	TGTGCCAGCAGTTTAACTAGCGGGGGCTACGAGCAGTACTTC	CASSLTSGGYEQYF
TRBV11-2	-	TRBJ1-1	-	TGTGCCAGCAGGGACACTCCGAACACTGAAGCTTTCTTT	CASRDTPNTEAFF
TRBV19	-	TRBJ2-5	TRBD1	TGTGCCAGTGGGGACAGGGTTAAGGAGACCCAGTACTTC	CASGDRVKETQYF
TRBV10-3	-	TRBJ2-5	TRBD2	TGTGCCATCAGTGAGTCGAGCGGGGGCCACCAAGAGACCCAGTACTTC	CAISESSGGHQETQYF
TRBV27	-	TRBJ1-5	-	TGTGCCAGCAGCGAACAGGGTTGGCAGCCCCAGCATTTT	CASSEQGWQPQHF
TRBV18	-	TRBJ2-2	-	TGTGCCAGCTCACTAGGCAGGGGCCCCACCGGGGAGCTGTTTTTT	CASSLGRGPTGELFF
TRBV5-6	-	TRBJ2-7	TRBD2	TGTGCCAGCAGCCCGCGGGGGGCAGCAAACTACGAGCAGTACTTC	CASSPRGAANYEQYF
TRBV28	-	TRBJ2-1	TRBD2	TGTGCCAGCAGTACACTAGCGGGCGGCTACAATGAGCAGTTCTTC	CASSTLAGGYNEQFF
TRBV2	-	TRBJ2-3	TRBD2	TGTGCCAGCAGTCGCCTAGCGGGGCCCACAGATACGCAGTATTTT	CASSRLAGPTDTQYF
TRBV19	-	TRBJ1-1	-	TGTGCCAGTAGACGGGGTCTGAACACTGAAGCTTTCTTT	CASRRGLNTEAFF
TRBV30	-	TRBJ1-3	-	TGTGCCTGGAGTGTAGGGCAGGGAGGGGGAAACACCATATATTTT	CAWSVGQGGGNTIYF
TRBV6-1	-	TRBJ1-5	-	TGTGCCAGCAGTGCCTACAGGGATTATAGCAATCAGCCCCAGCATTTT	CASSAYRDYSNQPQHF
TRBV28	-	TRBJ1-5	-	TGTGCCACGTCCCAGGAAGGGGCCTATAGCAATCAGCCCCAGCATTTT	CATSQEGAYSNQPQHF
TRBV28	-	TRBJ1-5	TRBD1	TGTGCCAGCAGTTTAGAGACAGGGAGGAATCAGCCCCAGCATTTT	CASSLETGRNQPQHF
TRBV11-2	-	TRBJ2-7	TRBD2	TGTGCCAGCAGCTTCGGGCCCGGGGGGGGCCCCTCCTACGAGCAGTACTTC	CASSFGPGGGPSYEQYF
TRBV7-3	-	TRBJ2-3	-	TGTGCCAGCAGCTTATCTAGACCAGATACGCAGTATTTT	CASSLSRPDTQYF
TRBV28	-	TRBJ2-7	TRBD1	TGTGCCAGCAGCCCCCGGGACAGCCCCTACGAGCAGTACTTC	CASSPRDSPYEQYF
TRBV7-9	-	TRBJ2-2	TRBD2	TGTGCCAGCAGCTTAGCGTTAGCGGGGGCCGCGAACACCGGGGAGCTGTTTTTT	CASSLALAGAANTGELFF
TRBV6-5	-	TRBJ1-2	-	TGTGCCACCGCAGAGGACCTTCAGGGCTATGGCTACACCTTC	CATAEDLQGYGYTF
TRBV2	-	TRBJ2-1	-	TGTGCCAGCAGGCCGGCGGGGAGCTCCTACAATGAGCAGTTCTTC	CASRPAGSSYNEQFF
TRBV29-1	-	TRBJ2-1	TRBD1	TGCAGCGTTGAAGGAGGGGGACAGGGGGCTTACAATGAGCAGTTCTTC	CSVEGGGQGAYNEQFF
TRBV7-8	once	TRBJ2-7	-	TGTGCCAGCAGCGGGGCCGAGCAGTACTTC	CASSGAEQYF
TRBV6-6	-	TRBJ2-1	-	TGTGCCAGCAGTTACTCAGTCCCGCTAAATGAGCAGTTCTTC	CASSYSVPLNEQFF
TRBV27	few	TRBJ2-1	TRBD2	TGTGCCAGCAGTCGATATAGCGGGAGAAGGTCCTACAATGAGCAGTTCTTC	CASSRYSGRRSYNEQFF
TRBV30	-	TRBJ2-7	-	TGTGCCTGGAGCCCCGGAGGGCATGGCGAGCAGTACTTC	CAWSPGGHGEQYF
TRBV6-4	-	TRBJ2-3	TRBD2	TGTGCCAGCTCCGAGGCGGGAGCCACAGATACGCAGTATTTT	CASSEAGATDTQYF
TRBV13	once	TRBJ2-7	-	TGTGCCAGCAGCTCCGCCCCCTCCAGGGTCGAGCAGTACTTC	CASSSAPSRVEQYF
TRBV7-9	-	TRBJ2-7	TRBD2	TGTGCCAGCAGTTCCCAAACTAGCGGCCGGGATAACTACGAGCAGTACTTC	CASSSQTSGRDNYEQYF
TRBV9	-	TRBJ2-2	TRBD2	TGTGCCAGCAGCCCTTCGGGCGGGGGGGCGACCGGGGAGCTGTTTTTT	CASSPSGGGATGELFF